These T cell receptor beta chains were read from a single sample in a study of identifying expanded T cells in peripheral blood. TCRdb's copy holds only in-frame clones and misses some; the assay was immunoSEQ multiplex PCR. This table holds approximately 90,000 clones, approximately 83% found once. The sample was blood. The source is a person aged 18 to 70 in good health. The CDR3 runs from the conserved cysteine through the conserved F or W. The D gene is left open where the match is weak. Only some rows state a clone size, as once, few, many or a class for expanded clones.

V gene: TRBV2; J gene: TRBJ2-5; clone size: once; D gene: .; CDR3 DNA: TGTGCCAGCAGTGAATTGAGAGAGACCCAGTACTTC; CDR3 protein: CASSELRETQYF
V gene: TRBV7-3; J gene: TRBJ2-5; clone size: .; D gene: .; CDR3 DNA: TGTGCCAGCAGCCCAGAGCCGAGGGGTGAGACCCAGTACTTC; CDR3 protein: CASSPEPRGETQYF
V gene: TRBV4-1; J gene: TRBJ1-3; clone size: .; D gene: .; CDR3 DNA: TGCGCCAGCAGCCAAGTAGCACGGTCGGGAAACACCATATATTTT; CDR3 protein: CASSQVARSGNTIYF
V gene: TRBV30; J gene: TRBJ1-3; clone size: .; D gene: .; CDR3 DNA: TGTGCCTGGAGGGGTTCTGGAAACACCATATATTTT; CDR3 protein: CAWRGSGNTIYF
V gene: TRBV7-7; J gene: TRBJ2-3; clone size: .; D gene: .; CDR3 DNA: TGTGCCAGCAGCTTAACTGGGACCACAGATACGCAGTATTTT; CDR3 protein: CASSLTGTTDTQYF
V gene: TRBV19; J gene: TRBJ2-1; clone size: once; D gene: .; CDR3 DNA: TGTGCCAGTAGTATAGGAACAGGGAGCTCCTACAATGAGCAGTTCTTC; CDR3 protein: CASSIGTGSSYNEQFF
V gene: TRBV5-1; J gene: TRBJ2-1; clone size: .; D gene: .; CDR3 DNA: TGCGCCAGCAGCCCGATGAGGGGCTCCTACAATGAGCAGTTCTTC; CDR3 protein: CASSPMRGSYNEQFF
V gene: TRBV7-9; J gene: TRBJ1-1; clone size: .; D gene: .; CDR3 DNA: TGTGCCAGCAGCGTCACAGGGTGGGCTCTCGGGTCGGACACTGAAGCTTTCTTT; CDR3 protein: CASSVTGWALGSDTEAFF
V gene: TRBV11-3; J gene: TRBJ1-2; clone size: .; D gene: .; CDR3 DNA: TGTGCCAGCAGCCCAAGGCGGTTCGGGGAATATGGCTACACCTTC; CDR3 protein: CASSPRRFGEYGYTF
V gene: TRBV5-6; J gene: TRBJ1-1; clone size: .; D gene: .; CDR3 DNA: TGTGCCAGCAGCTTGGCAGGCAACACTGAAGCTTTCTTT; CDR3 protein: CASSLAGNTEAFF
V gene: TRBV7-3; J gene: TRBJ2-1; clone size: .; D gene: TRBD2; CDR3 DNA: TGTGCCAGCAGCTTGGGCGGCCTAGCGGGGGGCTCAATGTACAATGAGCAGTTCTTC; CDR3 protein: CASSLGGLAGGSMYNEQFF
V gene: TRBV5-6; J gene: TRBJ1-2; clone size: .; D gene: .; CDR3 DNA: TGTGCCAGCAGCGCCAGCCGGGACCGCATTTCCCTCTATGGCTACACCTTC; CDR3 protein: CASSASRDRISLYGYTF
V gene: TRBV4-3; J gene: TRBJ1-2; clone size: .; D gene: TRBD1; CDR3 DNA: TGCGCCAGCAGCCGCCTAATGGGGACAGGCCTTGGCTACACCTTC; CDR3 protein: CASSRLMGTGLGYTF
V gene: TRBV11-3; J gene: TRBJ2-1; clone size: once; D gene: .; CDR3 DNA: TGTGCCAGCAGCTCCGTTTTACGGACACGAGACAATGAGCAGTTCTTC; CDR3 protein: CASSSVLRTRDNEQFF
V gene: TRBV9; J gene: TRBJ1-5; clone size: .; D gene: TRBD1; CDR3 DNA: TGTGCCAGCAAAGACAGGGCACCGGGTACTAATCAGCCCCAGCATTTT; CDR3 protein: CASKDRAPGTNQPQHF
V gene: TRBV14; J gene: TRBJ2-1; clone size: .; D gene: TRBD2; CDR3 DNA: TGTGCCAGCAGCCGACTTGTGGGGGGGTACAATGAGCAGTTCTTC; CDR3 protein: CASSRLVGGYNEQFF
V gene: TRBV7-2; J gene: TRBJ2-7; clone size: medium-sized; D gene: TRBD1; CDR3 DNA: TGTGCCAGCAGCTTCGCACAGGGGCCCTACGAGCAGTACTTC; CDR3 protein: CASSFAQGPYEQYF
V gene: TRBV18; J gene: TRBJ2-1; clone size: .; D gene: .; CDR3 DNA: TGTGCCAGCTCACCAGGGGGGAAATCCTACAATGAGCAGTTCTTC; CDR3 protein: CASSPGGKSYNEQFF
V gene: TRBV2; J gene: TRBJ1-1; clone size: .; D gene: .; CDR3 DNA: TGTGCCAGCAGTCACGCATACACTGAAGCTTTCTTT; CDR3 protein: CASSHAYTEAFF
V gene: TRBV7-2; J gene: TRBJ2-3; clone size: .; D gene: .; CDR3 DNA: TGTGCCAGCAGCTTAACGGGACACAACGCGGATACGCAGTATTTT; CDR3 protein: CASSLTGHNADTQYF
V gene: TRBV18; J gene: TRBJ1-1; clone size: .; D gene: .; CDR3 DNA: TGTGCCAGCTCGTCGAGACCGGGCACTGAAGCTTTCTTT; CDR3 protein: CASSSRPGTEAFF
V gene: TRBV7-6; J gene: TRBJ1-5; clone size: few; D gene: TRBD1; CDR3 DNA: TGTGCCAGCAGCTTCGGGACAGGCTTCAATCAGCCCCAGCATTTT; CDR3 protein: CASSFGTGFNQPQHF
V gene: TRBV5-1; J gene: TRBJ2-3; clone size: .; D gene: TRBD1; CDR3 DNA: TGCGCCAGCAGCAAGGGACAGGGCCGGCCAGATACGCAGTATTTT; CDR3 protein: CASSKGQGRPDTQYF
V gene: TRBV19; J gene: TRBJ2-7; clone size: .; D gene: .; CDR3 DNA: TGTGCCAGTAGTACTACGATACACGAGGGCTACGAGCAGTACTTC; CDR3 protein: CASSTTIHEGYEQYF
V gene: TRBV27; J gene: TRBJ2-3; clone size: .; D gene: .; CDR3 DNA: TGTGCCAGCTCCTCCCCCGGAGATTACACAGATACGCAGTATTTT; CDR3 protein: CASSSPGDYTDTQYF
V gene: TRBV18; J gene: TRBJ2-3; clone size: .; D gene: .; CDR3 DNA: TGTGCCAGCTCCGGACGTTCTAGCGTCACAGATACGCAGTATTTT; CDR3 protein: CASSGRSSVTDTQYF
V gene: TRBV11-3; J gene: TRBJ1-2; clone size: .; D gene: TRBD1; CDR3 DNA: TGTGCCAGCAGCTTACAGGGACAGACTTATGGCTACACCTTC; CDR3 protein: CASSLQGQTYGYTF
V gene: TRBV9; J gene: TRBJ2-2; clone size: .; D gene: .; CDR3 DNA: TGTGCCAGCAGCCCAAGTAAACTCAGGGGAGGGACCGGGGAGCTGTTTTTT; CDR3 protein: CASSPSKLRGGTGELFF
V gene: TRBV7-2; J gene: TRBJ1-5; clone size: once; D gene: .; CDR3 DNA: TGTGCCAGCAGCTTAGACGCAGGGCCCAATCAGCCCCAGCATTTT; CDR3 protein: CASSLDAGPNQPQHF
V gene: TRBV7-3; J gene: TRBJ2-2; clone size: few; D gene: .; CDR3 DNA: TGTGCCAGCAGCTTAACGACCTTGAACACCGGGGAGCTGTTTTTT; CDR3 protein: CASSLTTLNTGELFF
V gene: TRBV30; J gene: TRBJ2-7; clone size: few; D gene: TRBD1; CDR3 DNA: TGTGCCTGGAGTACACAGGGGGCTCGAGAGCAGTACTTC; CDR3 protein: CAWSTQGAREQYF
V gene: TRBV7-9; J gene: TRBJ2-2; clone size: .; D gene: TRBD1; CDR3 DNA: TGTGCCAGCAGCCGTACAGGGGGGAACACCGGGGAGCTGTTTTTT; CDR3 protein: CASSRTGGNTGELFF
V gene: TRBV11-2; J gene: TRBJ1-1; clone size: .; D gene: .; CDR3 DNA: TGTGCCAGCAGCATACAGGAGGACACTGAAGCTTTCTTT; CDR3 protein: CASSIQEDTEAFF
V gene: TRBV4-1; J gene: TRBJ1-2; clone size: few; D gene: .; CDR3 DNA: TGCGCCAGCAGCCGGCTATTAGACTTAGGTAAACTGAATGTCGCCTTC; CDR3 protein: CASSRLLDLGKLNVAF
V gene: TRBV4-1; J gene: TRBJ1-3; clone size: .; D gene: .; CDR3 DNA: TGCGCCAGCAGCCGAGCAAGGGCTTTTGGAAACACCATATATTTT; CDR3 protein: CASSRARAFGNTIYF
V gene: TRBV30; J gene: TRBJ2-2; clone size: .; D gene: .; CDR3 DNA: TGTGCCTGGAGTGGAAAGGGGGGGATCGGGGAGCTGTTTTTT; CDR3 protein: CAWSGKGGIGELFF
V gene: TRBV11-3; J gene: TRBJ1-4; clone size: .; D gene: .; CDR3 DNA: TGTGCCAGCAGCTTTACTCATGGCGAAAAACTGTTTTTT; CDR3 protein: CASSFTHGEKLFF
V gene: TRBV18; J gene: TRBJ2-7; clone size: few; D gene: TRBD1; CDR3 DNA: TGTGCCAGCTCACCAAGCAGGGGACAGAACTACGAGCAGTACTTC; CDR3 protein: CASSPSRGQNYEQYF
V gene: TRBV4-1; J gene: TRBJ2-2; clone size: .; D gene: TRBD2; CDR3 DNA: TGCGCCAGCAGCCAAGATCCGGCGGGGGGGCCCCGCGCGAACACCGGGGAGCTGTTTTTT; CDR3 protein: CASSQDPAGGPRANTGELFF
V gene: TRBV6-5; J gene: TRBJ1-5; clone size: .; D gene: .; CDR3 DNA: TGTGCCAGTGCCACGGGACAAGTTAGCAATCAGCCCCAGCATTTT; CDR3 protein: CASATGQVSNQPQHF
V gene: TRBV6-1; J gene: TRBJ1-1; clone size: .; D gene: .; CDR3 DNA: TGTGCCAGCAGTGAAGCGCTGGGACGCTCCTACAGCGTAGCCACTGAAGCTTTCTTT; CDR3 protein: CASSEALGRSYSVATEAFF